This T cell receptor beta chain stems from a study of early T cells in non-severe SARS-CoV-2 infection (dated by TCRdb to the early 2020s). About the investigation overall: Because TCR sequencing relied on bulk RNA taken from unsorted whole blood, pairing of alpha and beta chains was not possible. Overall results and qualifications from the work: VDJdb matching was skewed toward anti-spike CD8 responses, so virus-specific expansions were likely underestimated and private and CD4 specificities were missed.

Cut back by 6 bases and 5 bases, the V and J ends lie 10 bases apart. Reading from cysteine to phenylalanine, the CDR3 counts 13 amino acids. Here the CDR3 DNA is all that survives: 39 bases in frame from base 1. The germline V gene (reference sequence) specifies MNHEY as CDR1 and SMNVEV as CDR2. This clonotype turned up a few times. The specificity of this receptor is unknown. The sample holds no much larger clone one base away, and base qualities are not on file. This was a case-control study nested in a cohort of healthcare workers in London, UK, who had nasopharyngeal swab PCR tests and blood samples taken every week. Healthcare workers were recruited during the week of the UK lockdown, between 23 and 31 March 2020, and followed weekly for up to 16 weeks. Preparation of the library involved 5' RACE. TCRdb records NextSeq 500 as the sequencer. To correct for sequencing error and PCR bias, the TCR library protocol tagged individual cDNA molecules with unique molecular identifiers. Both TCR alpha and beta chains were sequenced, and tight co-correlation was observed between alpha and beta sequence abundances in each sample. In the authors' own workflow: Decombinator V4 was used to annotate the V gene, J gene and CDR3 of the TCR sequences. TCRs were defined as expanded if a significant change between any two time points was detected under a Poisson model with p below 0.0001. TCR abundances were normalised to the total number of TCRs sequenced per sample and expressed as counts per million. TRAV1-2 paired with TRAJ12, TRAJ20 or TRAJ33 defined MAIT TCRs, while TRAV10 paired with TRAJ18 defined iNKT TCRs. VDJdb, accessed on 1 November 2021, was searched for TCRs annotated for CMV, EBV and SARS-CoV-2, and TCRs annotated for more than one antigen were excluded. Starting from the raw public reads, TCRdb applied fastp trimming at Q25, assembled clones with MiXCR and retained in-frame beta chains. Each CDR3 protein gets just one entry, which takes the most common genes and DNA from the rows behind it. Here the V and J calls rest on TCRdb's processing, not on the authors' analysis. The sample data list more than 90,000 distinct CDR3 sequences, and 11% of these were observed just once. In total, the top ten clones hold about 5% of the sample.

The chain couples TRBV27 to TRBJ2-2; tentative D gene TRBD1, with 6 bases matching. The sample comprised whole blood. The source of this sequence is an adult who was a healthcare worker with PCR-confirmed SARS-CoV-2 infection or an uninfected control (not recorded which). The CDR3 sequence is CASRLTGTGELFF. The DNA sequence is as follows: TGTGCCAGCAGACTTACAGGGACCGGGGAGCTGTTTTTT.